This TCR beta chain emerged from a study of memory CD4+ T cells and cytomegalovirus serostatus. Overall study findings and caveats: Of under 200 reported CMV TCRbeta sequences, 55 to 80 were found in memory CD4+ repertoires.

The data were produced by immunoSEQ multiplex PCR, yet TCRdb's version contains in-frame clones alone and is incomplete. The table has fewer than 50,000 clones, around 78% seen once; the top ten hold under 7.5%. This clone was picked up a small number of times. Antigen: not known. Single viable CD3+CD4+CD8-CD45RO+ cells were sorted as the memory CD4+ T cells. This CDR3 has 14 amino acids. Germline loops: CDR1 MDHEN, CDR2 SYDVKM. With 3 bases clipped from V and 7 bases from J, the junction kept 4 bases outside the gene matches. This receptor was identified in an adult in good health and CMV-seronegative. The rearrangement joins TRBV28 to TRBJ1-2; 11 bases align to TRBD1. Sample: memory CD4+ T cells from blood. The CDR3 DNA follows: TGTGCCAGCAGTTTTGGGGACAGGGGGGTTGGCTACACCTTC. Its translation is CASSFGDRGVGYTF.